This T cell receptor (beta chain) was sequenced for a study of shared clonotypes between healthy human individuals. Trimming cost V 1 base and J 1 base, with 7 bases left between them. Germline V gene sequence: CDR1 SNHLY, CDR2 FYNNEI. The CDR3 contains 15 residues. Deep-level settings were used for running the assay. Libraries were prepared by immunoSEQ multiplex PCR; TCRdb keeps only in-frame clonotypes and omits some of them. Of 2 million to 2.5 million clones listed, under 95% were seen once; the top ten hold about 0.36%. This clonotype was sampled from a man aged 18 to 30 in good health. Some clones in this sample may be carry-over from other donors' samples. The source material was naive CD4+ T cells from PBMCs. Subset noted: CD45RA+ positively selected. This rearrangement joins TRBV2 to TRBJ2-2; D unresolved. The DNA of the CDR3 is TGTGCCAGCAGTGAAGAGGCAGGGAACACCGGGGAGCTGTTTTTT. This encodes CASSEEAGNTGELFF.